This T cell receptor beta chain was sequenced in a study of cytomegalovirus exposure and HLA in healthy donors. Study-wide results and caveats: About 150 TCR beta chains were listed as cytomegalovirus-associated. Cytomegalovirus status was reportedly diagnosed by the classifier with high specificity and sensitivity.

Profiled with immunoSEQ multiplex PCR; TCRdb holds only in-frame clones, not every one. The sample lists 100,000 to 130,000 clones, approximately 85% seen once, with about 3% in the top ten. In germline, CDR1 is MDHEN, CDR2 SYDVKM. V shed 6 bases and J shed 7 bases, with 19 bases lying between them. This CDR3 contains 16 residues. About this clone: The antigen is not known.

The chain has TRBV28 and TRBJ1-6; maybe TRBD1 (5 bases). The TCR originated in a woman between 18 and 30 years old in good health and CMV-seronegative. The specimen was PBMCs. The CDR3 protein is CASRRFSRGGNSPLHF. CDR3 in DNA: TGTGCCAGCAGGCGTTTCTCGCGGGGCGGGAATTCACCCCTCCACTTT. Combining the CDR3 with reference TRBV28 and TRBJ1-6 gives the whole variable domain DVKVTQSSRYLVKRTGEKVFLECVQDMDHENMFWYRQDPGLGLRLIYFSYDVKMKEKGDIPEGYSVSREKKERFSLILESASTNQTSMYLCASRRFSRGGNSPLHFGNGTRLTVT.